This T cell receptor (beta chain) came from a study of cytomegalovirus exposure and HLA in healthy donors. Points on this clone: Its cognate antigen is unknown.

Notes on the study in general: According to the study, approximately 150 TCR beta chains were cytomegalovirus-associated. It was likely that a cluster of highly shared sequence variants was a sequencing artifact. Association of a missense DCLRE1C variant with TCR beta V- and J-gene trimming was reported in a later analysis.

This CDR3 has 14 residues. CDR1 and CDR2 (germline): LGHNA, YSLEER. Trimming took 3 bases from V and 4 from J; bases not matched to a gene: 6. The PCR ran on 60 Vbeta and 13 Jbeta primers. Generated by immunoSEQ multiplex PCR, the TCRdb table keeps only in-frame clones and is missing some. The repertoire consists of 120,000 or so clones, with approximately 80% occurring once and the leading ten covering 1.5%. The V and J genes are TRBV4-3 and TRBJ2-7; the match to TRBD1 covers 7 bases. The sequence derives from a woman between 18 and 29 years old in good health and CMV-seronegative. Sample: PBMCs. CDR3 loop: CASSQRTGEYEQYF. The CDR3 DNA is TGCGCCAGCAGCCAGAGGACAGGAGAGTACGAGCAGTACTTC.